Each of the 18 T cell receptor beta chains below was sequenced from the same sample in a study of T cells and Merkel cell carcinoma outcomes. Profiling relied on immunoSEQ multiplex PCR, and the TCRdb table lists in-frame clones only, not all of them. The table includes 2,500 to 3,000 clones, roughly 96% detected once. The sample consisted of tumor tissue from Merkel cell carcinoma. The receptor source for this set is a human donor with Merkel cell carcinoma.

The chain joins TRBV28 to TRBJ2-7, with 7 bases matching TRBD2. The germline CDR1 and CDR2 sequences are MDHEN and SYDVKM. The CDR3 extends over 16 amino acids. With 6 bases clipped from V and 3 bases from J, the junction kept 14 bases outside the gene matches. In nucleotides, the CDR3 is TGTGCCAGCAGAACAGAACCGGGACTACATCTCTACGAGCAGTACTTC. It encodes CASRTEPGLHLYEQYF.

V is TRBV19 and J is TRBJ2-3, with D perhaps TRBD1 (5 bases). CDR1 is LNHDA, CDR2 SQIVND, per germline (reference sequence). This CDR3 is built from 14 residues. Trimming removed 7 bases from V and 0 bases from J, with 11 bases in between. CDR3 protein: CASTNRYSTDTQYF. CDR3 nucleotide sequence: TGTGCCAGTACAAACAGGTATAGCACAGATACGCAGTATTTT. Drawing the rest from reference TRBV19 and TRBJ2-3, the complete variable domain is DGGITQSPKYLFRKEGQNVTLSCEQNLNHDAMYWYRQDPGQGLRLIYYSQIVNDFQKGDIAEGYSVSREKKESFPLTVTSAQKNPTAFYLCASTNRYSTDTQYFGPGTRLTVL.

V usage is TRBV10-2 and J usage is TRBJ2-1, with D possibly matching TRBD1 (5 bases). CDR3 size: 15 residues. Germline CDR1 reads WSHSY; CDR2 reads SAAADI. The V gene lost 7 bases and the J gene lost 2 bases, with 15 bases spanning the gap. DNA of the CDR3: TGCGCCAGCATTTGGAAAAGGGGTACCTACAATGAGCAGTTCTTC. Encoded protein: CASIWKRGTYNEQFF.

This clone was seen a single time. The chain joins TRBV28 to TRBJ2-7; 7 bases match TRBD2. The CDR3 loop spans 13 amino acids. Trimming removed 6 bases from V and 1 base from J; junction bases left unmatched: 3. Germline V gives CDR1 MDHEN, CDR2 SYDVKM. The CDR3 is CASRQAGSYEQYF. DNA for the CDR3: TGTGCCAGCAGGCAAGCGGGATCCTACGAGCAGTACTTC.

V and J are TRBV6-5 and TRBJ2-7, with 8 bases fitting TRBD1. After removal of 10 bases from V and 4 bases from J, the junction contained 9 bases not matched to a gene. The germline gives CDR1 MNHEY, CDR2 SVGAGI. This CDR3 spans 13 amino acids. CDR3 amino acids: CATPAGGTYEQYF. The CDR3 DNA reads as TGTGCCACCCCGGCAGGGGGCACGTACGAGCAGTACTTC.

This sequence joins TRBV27 and TRBJ2-1, with a weak D call TRBD1 (6 bases). Germline lookup yields CDR1 MNHEY and CDR2 SMNVEV (reference sequence). Trimming took off 6 bases at V and 5 bases at J, with 8 bases between the two ends. The CDR3 covers 12 residues. The CDR3 nucleotides are TGTGCCAGCAGACAGGGAAACAATGAGCAGTTCTTC. Translation gives CASRQGNNEQFF.

This sequence joins TRBV5-4 and TRBJ1-2, with D maybe TRBD1 (5 bases). The ends were cut back, 4 bases at V and 8 bases at J, with 15 bases in the middle. Germline loops: CDR1 SGHNT, CDR2 YYREEE (reference sequence). The CDR3 has 13 amino acids. Here the CDR3 reads CASSPRQTLGYTF. The CDR3 coding sequence is TGTGCCAGCAGCCCCCGACAGACGTTAGGCTACACCTTC. Drawing the rest from reference TRBV5-4 and TRBJ1-2, the complete variable domain is ETGVTQSPTHLIKTRGQQVTLRCSSQSGHNTVSWYQQALGQGPQFIFQYYREEENGRGNFPPRFSGLQFPNYSSELNVNALELDDSALYLCASSPRQTLGYTFGSGTRLTVV.

The chain joins TRBV6-6 to TRBJ1-6; 9 bases are shared with TRBD1. The CDR3 consists of 15 residues. Germline V CDR1 and CDR2: MNHNY, SVGAGI (reference sequence). V was clipped by 6 bases and J by 6 bases; unmatched bases: 6. The CDR3 sequence: CASRGTGRGNSPLHF. Written as DNA, the CDR3 is TGTGCCAGCAGGGGGACAGGGAGAGGTAATTCACCCCTCCACTTT.

The V gene is TRBV7-9, the J gene TRBJ2-1, with D possibly TRBD2 on 5 matching bases. Between the trimmed V and J ends, which lost 0 bases and 9 bases, there was a span of 12 bases. Germline assignment: CDR1 SEHNR and CDR2 FQNEAQ (reference sequence). The CDR3 spans 14 residues. The CDR3 protein is CASSLASGISEQFF. In DNA, the CDR3 is TGTGCCAGCAGCTTAGCGTCGGGAATTAGTGAGCAGTTCTTC.

V usage is TRBV7-2 and J usage is TRBJ2-7; D possibly corresponds to TRBD2 (5 bases). V gave up 1 base and J gave up 6 bases, with 16 bases separating them. The CDR3 length is 15 residues. Germline V gene sequence: CDR1 SGHTA, CDR2 FQGNSA. CDR3 loop: CASSLELAPTGEQYF. The CDR3 nucleotides are TGTGCCAGCAGCTTAGAGCTAGCCCCTACTGGCGAGCAGTACTTC.

V gene TRBV14 combines with J gene TRBJ2-7, with D possibly called TRBD1 or TRBD2 (5 bases each). Trimming shortened V by 6 bases and J by 5 bases, and 20 bases separated the two germline ends. This CDR3 has 15 residues. Germline CDR1 and CDR2: SGHDN and FVKESK. The CDR3 here is CASSSTGTLGNEQYF. Here the CDR3 DNA reads TGTGCCAGCAGTTCGACGGGGACCCTGGGGAACGAGCAGTACTTC.

This rearrangement joins TRBV9 to TRBJ2-2, with unresolved D. CDR1 and CDR2 (germline): SGDLS, YYNGEE. The CDR3 contains 14 residues. Trimming stripped 3 bases from V and 4 bases from J, with 10 bases between. The CDR3 DNA reads as TGTGCCAGCAGCGCCGACATGGGCACCGGGGAGCTGTTTTTT. Amino acid sequence: CASSADMGTGELFF.

This clone was seen a single time. The chain uses TRBV28 and TRBJ1-1; TRBD1 might be the D (5 bases). This CDR3 comprises 13 residues. Germline V lookup: CDR1 MDHEN, CDR2 SYDVKM. Trimming pared 4 bases from V and 5 bases from J, leaving 11 bases between. The CDR3 spells CASSSQQGTEAFF. The CDR3 nucleotides are TGTGCCAGCAGTTCTCAGCAGGGTACTGAAGCTTTCTTT.

This chain links TRBV7-9 with TRBJ1-5; 8 nucleotides match TRBD1. The CDR3 is 16 amino acids. Trimming took 5 bases from V and 3 from J; bases not matched to a gene: 9. Looked up from germline, CDR1 is SEHNR and CDR2 is FQNEAQ (reference sequence). CDR3 protein: CASSPDRESLNQPQHF. CDR3 nucleotides: TGTGCCAGCAGCCCGGACAGGGAAAGCCTCAATCAGCCCCAGCATTTT.

The chain uses TRBV6-5 and TRBJ1-1; D is undetermined. The germline V gene encodes CDR1 MNHEY and CDR2 SVGAGI. The CDR3 length is 13 residues. The germline V and J ends were trimmed by 7 bases and 7 bases, with 16 bases remaining between them. This CDR3 is CASTQLGVNEAFF. The CDR3 DNA is TGTGCCAGCACTCAACTGGGAGTTAATGAAGCTTTCTTT.

The V and J genes are TRBV2 and TRBJ2-7; 9 bases fit TRBD1. CDR1 and CDR2 (germline): SNHLY, FYNNEI. This CDR3 contains 14 residues. V gave up 5 bases and J gave up 3 bases; unmatched junction bases: 5. CDR3 sequence: CASSSRDRVYEQYF. The DNA for the CDR3 is TGTGCCAGCAGTTCCCGGGACAGGGTCTACGAGCAGTACTTC.

The chain has TRBV18 and TRBJ1-1; TRBD1 is a possible D gene (5 bases). V was pared by 6 bases and J by 0 bases, with 11 bases between. This CDR3 contains 14 residues. CDR1 and CDR2 (germline): KGHSH, LQKENI. In nucleotides, the CDR3 is TGTGCCAGCTCCCCGGGGCAGATGAACACTGAAGCTTTCTTT. Translated: CASSPGQMNTEAFF.

The V gene is TRBV28, the J gene TRBJ2-3, with D unresolved. Germline V lookup: CDR1 MDHEN, CDR2 SYDVKM. The CDR3 covers 13 residues. V gave up 3 bases and J gave up 4 bases, with 8 bases separating them. CDR3 region: CASSFRFSDTQYF. The CDR3 DNA reads as TGTGCCAGCAGTTTTCGGTTTTCAGATACGCAGTATTTT.